Presented here are 7 T cell receptor beta chains from one specimen sequenced in a study of cytomegalovirus exposure and HLA in healthy donors. The PCR had 60 Vbeta and 13 Jbeta primers. Clones were sequenced by immunoSEQ multiplex PCR, and TCRdb holds only the in-frame ones, with some missing. The sample holds 100,000 to 150,000 clones, about 80% seen once. The sequencing sample was made of PBMCs. The source is a man younger than 35 in good health and CMV-seronegative.

The V and J genes are TRBV2 and TRBJ1-6; D might be TRBD1 (6 bases). CDR1 and CDR2 from the germline V gene are SNHLY and FYNNEI. The CDR3 consists of 15 residues. Trimming pared 4 bases from V and 7 bases from J, leaving 14 bases between. The CDR3 bases are TGTGCCAGCAGTGGGAACCGGGACATAAATTCACCCCTCCACTTT. Its translation is CASSGNRDINSPLHF. The entire variable domain, with the rest obtained from reference TRBV2 and TRBJ1-6, is as follows: EPEVTQTPSHQVTQMGQEVILRCVPISNHLYFYWYRQILGQKVEFLVSFYNNEISEKSEIFDDQFSVERPDGSNFTLKIRSTKLEDSAMYFCASSGNRDINSPLHFGNGTRLTVT.

This clone showed up just once. The V call is TRBV11-3, the J call TRBJ2-2; D perhaps matches TRBD2 (5 bases). Trimming took 1 base from V and 0 from J, leaving 9 bases between them. This CDR3 is 16 amino acids long. Germline CDR1 reads SGHNT; CDR2 reads YENEEA. The CDR3 DNA is TGTGCCAGCAGCTTAGGTCCGGGGACGAACACCGGGGAGCTGTTTTTT. This codes for CASSLGPGTNTGELFF. Complete variable domain (other parts from reference TRBV11-3 and TRBJ2-2): EAGVVQSPRYKIIEKKQPVAFWCNPISGHNTLYWYLQNLGQGPELLIRYENEEAVDDSQLPKDRFSAERLKGVDSTLKIQPAELGDSAVYLCASSLGPGTNTGELFFGEGSRLTVL.

The rearrangement uses TRBV6-1 and TRBJ1-5, with D possibly TRBD1 on 5 matching bases. V lost 6 bases to trimming and J lost 6 bases, with 9 bases between them. The length of the CDR3 is 12 residues. The germline CDR1 and CDR2 sequences are MNHNS and SASEGT. CDR3 DNA: TGTGCCAGCAGAACGCAGGGTCAGCCCCAGCATTTT. The encoded protein is CASRTQGQPQHF.

CDR3 residues: CASSPDSQTYEQYF. As DNA, the CDR3 is TGTGCCAGCAGCCCCGACAGTCAGACCTACGAGCAGTACTTC. The rearrangement joins TRBV7-9 to TRBJ2-7; TRBD1 might be the D (5 bases). Germline CDR1 and CDR2: SEHNR and FQNEAQ (reference sequence). The ends were cut back, 5 bases at V and 2 bases at J, with 13 bases in the middle. CDR3 length equals 14 residues.

The chain uses TRBV4-2 and TRBJ2-1; a possible D gene is TRBD2 (5 bases). V gave up 0 bases and J gave up 5 bases, with 17 bases separating them. In germline, CDR1 is LGHNA, CDR2 YNFKEQ. This CDR3 is built from 17 residues. Here the CDR3 DNA reads TGTGCCAGCAGCCAAGATCTTTCGGCTAGCAGCAACAATGAGCAGTTCTTC. Translated, it gives CASSQDLSASSNNEQFF.

The chain employs TRBV5-6 and TRBJ1-2; 7 positions match TRBD1. CDR1 is SGHDT, CDR2 YYEEEE, per germline. This CDR3 region has 19 residues. Trimming removed 0 bases from V and 1 base from J; junction bases left unmatched: 15. DNA of the CDR3: TGTGCCAGCAGCTTGGATTTAAGGAGCCGGGACAGTTTTAACTATGGCTACACCTTC. Protein: CASSLDLRSRDSFNYGYTF.

This clone was observed a few times. This sequence joins TRBV5-1 and TRBJ2-1, with TRBD2 matching over 7 bases. CDR1 is SGHRS, CDR2 YFSETQ, per germline. The CDR3 extends over 15 amino acids. V shed 1 base and J 4 bases; nucleotides not matched to a gene: 5. In DNA form, the CDR3 reads TGCGCCAGCAGCTTGCTCGGGGGGTCTTACAATGAGCAGTTCTTC. Residues: CASSLLGGSYNEQFF.